Below are 23 T cell receptor beta chains sequenced from a single sample in a study of blood T cell repertoires in COVID-19. The table came from immunoSEQ multiplex PCR; TCRdb's copy has only in-frame clones and leaves some out. Of some 150,000 clones in the sample, more than 70% were seen once. Input material: peripheral blood. Every receptor here comes from a woman in her forties or fifties with acute or convalescent COVID-19.

The chain recombines TRBV7-9 with TRBJ2-2, with D perhaps matching TRBD1 (6 bases). CDR1 is SEHNR and CDR2 is FQNEAQ in the germline V gene (reference sequence). V dropped 6 bases and J dropped 0 bases, with 8 bases sitting between them. This CDR3 spans 14 amino acids. The chain's CDR3 is CASRTGPNTGELFF. DNA for the CDR3: TGTGCCAGCAGGACAGGTCCGAACACCGGGGAGCTGTTTTTT.

The chain recombines TRBV4-1 with TRBJ2-5; maybe TRBD1 (5 bases). The V gene's germline CDR1 is MGHRA and CDR2 YSYEKL. With 2 bases removed from V and 4 bases from J, the gap between germline ends came to 17 bases. This CDR3 contains 16 residues. CDR3 DNA sequence: TGCGCCAGCAGCCAAAAGGCGGACCAGCAGGGAGAGACCCAGTACTTC. It translates to CASSQKADQQGETQYF.

The chain combines TRBV18 with TRBJ2-1; 9 positions match TRBD1. CDR1 KGHSH and CDR2 LQKENI come from the germline V gene. Trimming took 3 bases from V and 3 from J; bases not matched to a gene: 6. This CDR3 comprises 16 residues. The chain's CDR3 is CASSPPQGAVYNEQFF. The CDR3 coding sequence is TGTGCCAGCTCACCTCCACAGGGGGCCGTCTACAATGAGCAGTTCTTC. Together with reference TRBV18 and TRBJ2-1, the CDR3 gives the full variable domain: NAGVMQNPRHLVRRRGQEARLRCSPMKGHSHVYWYRQLPEEGLKFMVYLQKENIIDESGMPKERFSAEFPKEGPSILRIQQVVRGDSAAYFCASSPPQGAVYNEQFFGPGTRLTVL.

The chain combines TRBV6-6 with TRBJ2-7; D gene unclear. Looked up from germline, CDR1 is MNHNY and CDR2 is SVGAGI (reference sequence). This CDR3 region has 14 residues. Trimming shortened V by 3 bases and J by 0 bases, and 9 bases separated the two germline ends. The CDR3 region has the DNA TGTGCCAGCAGTTATGTCGAGAGCTCCTACGAGCAGTACTTC. It codes for CASSYVESSYEQYF.

This chain uses TRBV30 with TRBJ1-4; D call uncertain. Per the germline V gene, CDR1 is GTSNPN and CDR2 is SVGIG (reference sequence). The CDR3 runs to 11 residues. Trimming removed 5 bases at V and 8 bases at J, with 9 bases between. The CDR3 is CAWGSVEKLFF. Here the CDR3 DNA reads TGTGCCTGGGGCTCGGTGGAAAAACTGTTTTTT.

This chain connects TRBV9 to TRBJ2-3; D remains ambiguous. Germline loops: CDR1 SGDLS, CDR2 YYNGEE. The CDR3 is 14 amino acids. Trimming removed 0 bases at V and 1 base at J, with 6 bases between. This CDR3 is CASSVGPRTDTQYF. The CDR3 DNA reads as TGTGCCAGCAGCGTAGGGCCTCGCACAGATACGCAGTATTTT.

The CDR3 nucleotides read TGTGCCTGGAGCCAGGACACTCCAAACACCATATATTTT. Amino acids: CAWSQDTPNTIYF. The chain links TRBV30 to TRBJ1-3; D possibly corresponds to TRBD1 (5 bases). In germline, CDR1 is GTSNPN, CDR2 SVGIG (reference sequence). V was clipped by 3 bases and J by 6 bases, with 12 bases between them. The CDR3 sequence is 13 residues long.

This chain uses TRBV3-1 (or the pseudogene TRBV3-2) with TRBJ1-4; TRBD1 agrees at 9 bases. Trimming removed 5 bases from V and 6 bases from J; junction bases left unmatched: 7. Germline V CDR1 and CDR2: LGHDT, YNNKEL (reference sequence). The CDR3 has 15 residues. The CDR3 reads CASSSSRDRDEKLFF. CDR3 DNA: TGTGCCAGCAGCTCAAGCAGGGACAGGGATGAAAAACTGTTTTTT.

The chain is built from TRBV19 and TRBJ1-4; D gene uncertain. Trimming took off 0 bases at V and 6 bases at J, with 5 bases between the two ends. Germline V gene sequence: CDR1 LNHDA, CDR2 SQIVND (reference sequence). The CDR3 consists of 13 residues. The CDR3: CASSIDRYEKLFF. The CDR3 region has the DNA TGTGCCAGTAGTATAGACCGGTATGAAAAACTGTTTTTT.

The chain uses TRBV23-1 and TRBJ2-1; the match to TRBD2 covers 8 bases. TRBV23-1 has ORF status, its function being uncertain. The CDR3 totals 15 residues. Trimming removed 4 bases from V and 7 bases from J; junction bases left unmatched: 9. CDR3 coding DNA: TGCGCCAGCAGTCGCCCAGCGGGAGTGCGAAATGAGCAGTTCTTC. Translation gives CASSRPAGVRNEQFF.

The chain couples TRBV30 to TRBJ1-4; D is undetermined. V was clipped by 0 bases and J by 7 bases, with 6 bases between them. This CDR3 is built from 12 residues. Germline CDR1 GTSNPN, CDR2 SVGIG (reference sequence). CDR3 loop: CAWSVPGEKLFF. The CDR3 nucleotides read TGTGCCTGGAGTGTACCGGGTGAAAAACTGTTTTTT.

V gene TRBV7-3 combines with J gene TRBJ2-7; D is unclear. The CDR3 is 13 amino acids. CDR1 is SGHTA, CDR2 FQGTGA, per germline. V lost 0 bases and J 6 bases, leaving 9 bases between the germline ends. As DNA, the CDR3 is TGTGCCAGCAGCTTAACTCAGTCCACCGAGCAGTACTTC. Its translation is CASSLTQSTEQYF.

The rearrangement joins TRBV7-2 to TRBJ2-5, with D tentatively TRBD1 (7 bases). The CDR3 has 15 amino acids. V was shortened by 6 bases and J by 3 bases, with 17 bases between the two germline ends. CDR1 is SGHTA, CDR2 FQGNSA, per germline. CDR3 protein: CASRPGGTGEETQYF. As DNA, the CDR3 is TGTGCCAGCAGACCCGGGGGAACAGGGGAAGAGACCCAGTACTTC.

The rearrangement links TRBV6-5 to TRBJ1-4, with no clear D. With 2 bases removed from V and 4 bases from J, the gap between germline ends came to 5 bases. Germline V gene lookup returns CDR1 MNHEY and CDR2 SVGAGI. The CDR3 is 13 residues long. CDR3 coding DNA: TGTGCCAGCAGTTACGTCTTTAATGAAAAACTGTTTTTT. As protein: CASSYVFNEKLFF.

The chain employs TRBV13 and TRBJ2-1; no reliable D call. Per the germline V gene, CDR1 is PRHDT and CDR2 is FYEKMQ (reference sequence). V lost 5 bases and J 4 bases, leaving 9 bases between the germline ends. CDR3 length: 13 residues. The CDR3 DNA reads as TGTGCCAGCAGCCTATATCTTTACAATGAGCAGTTCTTC. This translates into CASSLYLYNEQFF.

This rearrangement joins TRBV14 to TRBJ1-2; 7 bases agree with TRBD1. Germline assignment: CDR1 SGHDN and CDR2 FVKESK. The CDR3 consists of 15 residues. V was pared by 2 bases and J by 4 bases, with 7 bases of the junction left unmatched. The CDR3 coding sequence is TGTGCCAGCAGCCAATACCCCGGGACAGTCTATGGCTACACCTTC. Translating gives CASSQYPGTVYGYTF.

The V and J genes are TRBV5-1 and TRBJ1-2; D perhaps matches TRBD1 (6 bases). V was pared by 4 bases and J by 3 bases, with 13 bases between. This CDR3 has 14 residues. The germline CDR1 and CDR2 sequences are SGHRS and YFSETQ. The DNA of the CDR3 is TGCGCCAGCAGCGAGGGGGGGGCGGACTATGGCTACACCTTC. It yields the protein CASSEGGADYGYTF.

This chain connects TRBV19 to TRBJ2-6, with unresolved D. Trimming shortened V by 3 bases and J by 2 bases, and 8 bases separated the two germline ends. CDR3 size: 15 residues. Germline V gene lookup returns CDR1 LNHDA and CDR2 SQIVND (reference sequence). The CDR3, as DNA: TGTGCCAGTAGTATGAGAGAGGCTGGGGCCAACGTCCTGACTTTC. Translating gives CASSMREAGANVLTF.

This rearrangement joins TRBV19 to TRBJ2-1; 7 bases line up with TRBD1. The CDR3 extends over 13 amino acids. CDR1 LNHDA and CDR2 SQIVND come from the germline V gene (reference sequence). The V segment lost 7 bases and the J segment 5 bases; nucleotides outside the gene matches: 5. The CDR3 reads CASNQGVNNEQFF. The CDR3 coding sequence is TGTGCCAGTAATCAGGGGGTGAACAATGAGCAGTTCTTC.

The rearrangement joins TRBV15 to TRBJ2-1, with D unclear. Germline V lookup: CDR1 LNHNV, CDR2 YYDKDF (reference sequence). The germline V and J ends were trimmed by 0 bases and 9 bases, with 9 bases remaining between them. CDR3 size: 13 residues. The CDR3 coding sequence is TGTGCCACCAGCAGAGATTCGGTTAGTGAGCAGTTCTTC. Translation gives CATSRDSVSEQFF.

This clone was found a few times. V and J are TRBV27 and TRBJ1-4, with D maybe TRBD1 (5 bases). CDR3 size: 14 residues. The V and J ends lost 3 bases and 5 bases respectively, with 10 bases between them. Germline V gene lookup returns CDR1 MNHEY and CDR2 SMNVEV (reference sequence). CDR3 protein: CASSFWGENEKLFF. The CDR3 DNA is TGTGCCAGCAGTTTCTGGGGCGAGAATGAAAAACTGTTTTTT.

The CDR3 nucleotides read TGTGCCTGGAGTCGGGGACTAGCGGTCCCAAGCGGTGAGCAGTTCTTC. This sequence encodes CAWSRGLAVPSGEQFF. The chain is built from TRBV30 and TRBJ2-1; TRBD2 aligns across 11 bases. V lost 2 bases and J lost 9; bases outside the gene matches: 12. This CDR3 has 16 amino acids. Germline CDR1 is GTSNPN and CDR2 is SVGIG (reference sequence).

The rearrangement joins TRBV2 to TRBJ2-1; 9 nucleotides line up with TRBD2. The V gene end was trimmed by 6 bases and the J gene end by 4 bases; junction bases not matched to a gene: 4. Germline lookup yields CDR1 SNHLY and CDR2 FYNNEI. The CDR3 loop spans 14 amino acids. CDR3 in DNA: TGTGCCAGCAGGGCAAGCGGGGGGTACAATGAGCAGTTCTTC. Its translation is CASRASGGYNEQFF.